Shown below are 5 T cell receptor beta chains from a single sample sequenced in a study of T cells in Graves' hyperthyroidism and ophthalmopathy. Amplification of TCR beta CDR3 regions used RNA as the template. HTBI primers were employed in a first-round RT-PCR of the TCR CDR3. TCRdb reprocessed the multiplex PCR reads via MiXCR and lists one record per CDR3 protein. Of hundreds of thousands of distinct CDR3 sequences in the sample, 38% were seen once. The sequenced material came from blood. The receptors stem from a man between 18 and 29 years old with Graves' hyperthyroidism.

CDR3 loop: CSATDFRGSEKLFF. Written as DNA, the CDR3 is TGCAGTGCAACTGACTTCCGGGGGAGTGAAAAACTGTTTTTT. This chain links TRBV20-1 with TRBJ1-4; tentative D call: TRBD1 (5 bases). This CDR3 region has 14 residues. Germline CDR1 and CDR2: DFQATT and SNEGSKA (reference sequence). V dropped 6 bases and J dropped 7 bases, with 18 bases sitting between them.

The rearrangement links TRBV2 to TRBJ2-3; the D is unclear. The V end lost 1 base, the J end lost 1 base, and 6 bases lay between the germline ends. The CDR3 consists of 14 residues. Germline loops: CDR1 SNHLY, CDR2 FYNNEI. This chain's CDR3 is CASSEGEGTDTQYF. Here the CDR3 DNA reads TGTGCCAGCAGTGAAGGCGAGGGCACAGATACGCAGTATTTT.

The chain is built from TRBV2 and TRBJ2-2; no firm D call. Germline V gene sequence: CDR1 SNHLY, CDR2 FYNNEI. CDR3 size: 12 residues. V was trimmed by 4 bases and J by 11 bases, leaving 11 bases between them. Here the CDR3 reads CASSVGLTELFF. The CDR3 bases are TGTGCCAGCAGTGTAGGCCTTACCGAGCTGTTTTTT.

The chain is built from TRBV25-1 and TRBJ2-7, with 7 bases fitting TRBD2. CDR1 and CDR2 from the germline V gene are MGHDK and SYGVNS. V shed 5 bases and J 3 bases; nucleotides not matched to a gene: 7. This CDR3 is built from 14 residues. CDR3 nucleotides: TGTGCCAGCAGTTACCTCGGGGAGGGCTACGAGCAGTACTTC. Residues: CASSYLGEGYEQYF.

This clonotype was picked up many times. CDR3 nucleotide sequence: TGTGCCAGCAGCTTAGCTTGGCACATGGTTTCACCCCTCCACTTT. This codes for CASSLAWHMVSPLHF. The chain links TRBV7-2 to TRBJ1-6, with D uncertain. Trimming shortened V by 0 bases and J by 9 bases, and 12 bases separated the two germline ends. Germline CDR1 and CDR2: SGHTA and FQGNSA. This CDR3 region has 15 residues.